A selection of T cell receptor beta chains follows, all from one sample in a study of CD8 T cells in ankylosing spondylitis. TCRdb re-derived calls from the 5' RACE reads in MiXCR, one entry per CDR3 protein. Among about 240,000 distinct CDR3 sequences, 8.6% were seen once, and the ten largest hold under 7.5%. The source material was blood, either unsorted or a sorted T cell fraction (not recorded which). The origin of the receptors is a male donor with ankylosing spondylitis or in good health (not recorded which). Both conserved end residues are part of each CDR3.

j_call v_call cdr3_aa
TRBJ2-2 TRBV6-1 CASRNGGMGVTGELFF
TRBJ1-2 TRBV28 CASGAGTQRVGYTF
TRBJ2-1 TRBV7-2 CASSSGGGTYNEQFF
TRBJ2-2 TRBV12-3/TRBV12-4 CASSRRDLGELFF
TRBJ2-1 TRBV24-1 CATSDPRDRVYNEQFF
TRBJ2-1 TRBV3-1 CASSQNLVGEQFF
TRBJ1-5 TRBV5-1 CASSLGSGNQPQHF
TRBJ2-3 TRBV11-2 CASSLTGTSGGVRTDTQYF
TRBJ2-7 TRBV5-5 CASSFRIGHNIEQYF
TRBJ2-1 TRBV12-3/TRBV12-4 CASTQRGPTPNEQFF
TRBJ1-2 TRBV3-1 CASSPYNAGQNYGYTF
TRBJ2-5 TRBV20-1 CSAISGTSETQYF
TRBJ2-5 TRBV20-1 CSGKRGGETQYF
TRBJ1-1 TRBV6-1 CASSSGLSSWPEAFF
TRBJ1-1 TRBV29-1 CSVAGTMNTEAFF
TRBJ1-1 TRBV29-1 CSVDLTGGTEAFF
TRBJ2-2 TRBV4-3 CASSQVLAGPTGELFF
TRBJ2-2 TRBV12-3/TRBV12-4 CASSFGTSNTGELFF
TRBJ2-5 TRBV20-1 CSARGGWETQYF
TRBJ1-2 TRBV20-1 CSAIRLGAGYTF
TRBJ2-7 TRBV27 CASRRLAGIPYEQYF
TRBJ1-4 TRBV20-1 CSASSTTTEKLFF
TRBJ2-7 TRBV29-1 CSVEGQGNTYEQYF
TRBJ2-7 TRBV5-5 CASSLGGQGYEQYF
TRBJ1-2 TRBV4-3 CASSPWATTNYGYTF
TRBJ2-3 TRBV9 CASSYGLAGDIDTQYF
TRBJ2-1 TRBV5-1 CASSSPAGGRDEQFF
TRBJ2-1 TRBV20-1 CSARGVAGEYEQFF
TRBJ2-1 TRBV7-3 CASSLTGDRFNEQFF
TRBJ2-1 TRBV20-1 CSARDTLAGGEQFF
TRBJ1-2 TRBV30 CAWSPYWGGYTF
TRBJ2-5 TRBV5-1 CASSSGQGRETQYF
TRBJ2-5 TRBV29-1 CSVDRWETQYF
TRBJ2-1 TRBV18 CASSPPATIYNEQFF
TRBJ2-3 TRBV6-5 CASSSQLAGGPPDTQYF
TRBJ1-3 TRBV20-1 CSAIRGARGNTIYF
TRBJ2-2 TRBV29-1 CSAEGLAATGELFF
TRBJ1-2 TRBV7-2 CASSLESRTGGDGYTF
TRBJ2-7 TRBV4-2 CASSPPEGGSYEQYF
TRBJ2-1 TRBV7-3 CASSPDVSSYNEQFF
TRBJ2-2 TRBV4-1 CASSQVESNTGELFF
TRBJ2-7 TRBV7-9 CASTTQTGGVNEQYF
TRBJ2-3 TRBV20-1 CSAPSPGTDTQYF
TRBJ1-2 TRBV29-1 CSYRAGTNYGYTF
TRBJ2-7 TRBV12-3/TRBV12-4 CASSRGTGAYEQYF
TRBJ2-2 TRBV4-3 CASSQEVSHTGELFF
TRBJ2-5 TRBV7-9 CASSPGLKKTQYF
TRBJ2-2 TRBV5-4 CASSPGGTGVTGELFF
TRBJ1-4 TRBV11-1 CASSLGQPSRVYKGGEKLFF
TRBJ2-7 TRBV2 CASSGTGSTYEQYF